This T cell receptor (beta chain) comes out of a study of PD-L1 blockade in urothelial cancer. Study overall: Bladder-origin urothelial cancer in males described most of the roughly 30 patients.

The repertoire was sequenced with immunoSEQ multiplex PCR; TCRdb's copy has only in-frame clones and lacks some. The profile shows roughly 120,000 clones, around nine tenths of them singletons. This clone was observed once. Time point here: peripheral blood 6 weeks after treatment start. Sequenced material: PBMCs, taken around atezolizumab (anti-PD-L1) treatment. The clonotype was recovered from a man aged 55-75 years with urothelial cancer.

CDR3: CASSSHVADRGDYGYTF. In DNA form, the CDR3 reads TGTGCCAGCAGCTCGCACGTAGCGGACAGGGGGGACTATGGCTACACCTTC. This rearrangement joins TRBV7-9 to TRBJ1-2; TRBD1 matches at 10 bases. V shed 4 bases and J 3 bases; nucleotides not matched to a gene: 11. Germline CDR1 is SEHNR and CDR2 is FQNEAQ (reference sequence). CDR3 length equals 17 residues.